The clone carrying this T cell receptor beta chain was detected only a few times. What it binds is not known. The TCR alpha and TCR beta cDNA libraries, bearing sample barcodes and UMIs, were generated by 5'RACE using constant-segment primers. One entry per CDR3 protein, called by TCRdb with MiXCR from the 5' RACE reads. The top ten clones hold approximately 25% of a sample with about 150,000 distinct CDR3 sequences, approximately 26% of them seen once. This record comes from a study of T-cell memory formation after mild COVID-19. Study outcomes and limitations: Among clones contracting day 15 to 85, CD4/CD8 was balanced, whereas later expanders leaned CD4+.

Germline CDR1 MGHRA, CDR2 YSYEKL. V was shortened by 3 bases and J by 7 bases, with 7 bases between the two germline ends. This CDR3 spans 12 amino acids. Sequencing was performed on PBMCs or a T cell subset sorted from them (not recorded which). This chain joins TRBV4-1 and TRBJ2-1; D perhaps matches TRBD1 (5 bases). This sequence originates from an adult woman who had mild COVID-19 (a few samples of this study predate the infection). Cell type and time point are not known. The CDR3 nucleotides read TGCGCCAGCAGCCACGCAGGGAATGAGCAGTTCTTC. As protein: CASSHAGNEQFF.